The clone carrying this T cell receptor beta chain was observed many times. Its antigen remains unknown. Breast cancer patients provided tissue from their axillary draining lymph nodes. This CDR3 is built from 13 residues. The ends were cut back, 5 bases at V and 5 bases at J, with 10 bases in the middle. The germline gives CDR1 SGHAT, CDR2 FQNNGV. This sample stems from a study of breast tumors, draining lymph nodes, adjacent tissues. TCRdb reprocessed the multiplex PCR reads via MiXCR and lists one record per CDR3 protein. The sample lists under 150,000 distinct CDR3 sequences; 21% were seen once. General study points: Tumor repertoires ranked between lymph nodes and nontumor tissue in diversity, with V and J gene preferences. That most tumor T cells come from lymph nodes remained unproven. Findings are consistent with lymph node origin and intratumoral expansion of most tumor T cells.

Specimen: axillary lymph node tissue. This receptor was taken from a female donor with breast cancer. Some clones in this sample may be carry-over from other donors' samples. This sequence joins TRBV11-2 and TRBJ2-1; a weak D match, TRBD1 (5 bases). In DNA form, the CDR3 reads TGTGCCAGCAGCCACGTACAGGACAATGAGCAGTTCTTC. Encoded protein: CASSHVQDNEQFF.